The 11 T cell receptor beta chains presented below share a single source sample, sequenced in a study of immune cell composition in non-small cell lung cancer. Data came from immunoSEQ multiplex PCR; TCRdb stores just in-frame clones and leaves some out. The sample holds nearly 7,000 clones, about four fifths seen once. Normal lung was taken at the farthest possible site, at least 3 cm from tumour. Material for sequencing was non-adjacent lung tissue. These receptors all stem from a human donor with non-small cell lung cancer.

The chain recombines TRBV5-1 with TRBJ2-3; unclear D gene. Germline lookup yields CDR1 SGHRS and CDR2 YFSETQ. This CDR3 comprises 14 residues. Trimming left V 3 bases short and J 1 base short, with 9 bases between. CDR3 sequence reads: CASSSFQGTDTQYF. DNA of the CDR3: TGCGCCAGCAGCTCCTTCCAGGGCACAGATACGCAGTATTTT.

This sequence joins TRBV4-2 and TRBJ1-5, with a tentative D call TRBD1 (6 bases). The germline CDR1 and CDR2 sequences are LGHNA and YNFKEQ. The CDR3 length is 14 residues. The germline V and J ends were trimmed by 0 bases and 7 bases, with 10 bases remaining between them. CDR3 nucleotide sequence: TGTGCCAGCAGCCAAGAGGACAGCCAACAGCCCCAGCATTTT. Translating gives CASSQEDSQQPQHF.

The rearrangement uses TRBV19 and TRBJ2-3, with 8 nucleotides matching TRBD1. This CDR3 is 17 amino acids long. Germline loops: CDR1 LNHDA, CDR2 SQIVND (reference sequence). J lost 7 bases, V lost 6 bases, and 18 bases had no gene match. DNA for the CDR3: TGTGCCAGTAGAAGTTGGGACAGGCGGAACAATGTTAATACGCAGTATTTT. This sequence encodes CASRSWDRRNNVNTQYF.

The V call is TRBV30, the J call TRBJ1-1; TRBD1 might be the D (5 bases). The V gene's germline CDR1 is GTSNPN and CDR2 SVGIG (reference sequence). CDR3 length: 13 amino acids. The V and J ends lost 3 bases and 1 base respectively, with 9 bases between them. For the CDR3, the DNA is TGTGCCTGGAGCTTTACAGGGAACACTGAAGCTTTCTTT. Translated, it gives CAWSFTGNTEAFF.

This clone was detected only once. This chain uses TRBV5-4 with TRBJ2-5; D gene ambiguous. The V and J ends lost 0 bases and 5 bases respectively, with 5 bases between them. The CDR3 spans 12 residues. The germline V gene encodes CDR1 SGHNT and CDR2 YYREEE (reference sequence). In DNA, the CDR3 is TGTGCCAGCAGCTTGGATTGGGAGACCCAGTACTTC. Residues: CASSLDWETQYF.

The chain combines TRBV5-6 with TRBJ2-7; 7 nucleotides line up with TRBD2. The V segment lost 2 bases and the J segment 4 bases; nucleotides outside the gene matches: 3. CDR3 length equals 13 residues. Germline assignment: CDR1 SGHDT and CDR2 YYEEEE. The CDR3, as DNA: TGTGCCAGCAGCTTAGGCGGGGGTTACGAGCAGTACTTC. As protein: CASSLGGGYEQYF.

This rearrangement joins TRBV5-6 to TRBJ1-2; 7 bases line up with TRBD1. V shed 4 bases, J shed 3 bases, and the junction held 12 bases outside the gene matches. This CDR3 spans 16 amino acids. Germline V gene sequence: CDR1 SGHDT, CDR2 YYEEEE. The CDR3 reads CASSRETGAPHYGYTF. The CDR3 bases are TGTGCCAGCAGCCGTGAAACAGGGGCCCCCCACTATGGCTACACCTTC.

This chain uses TRBV11-2 with TRBJ1-1; possibly TRBD1 for D (6 bases). Trimming left V 2 bases short and J 5 bases short, with 12 bases between. Germline CDR1 reads SGHAT; CDR2 reads FQNNGV. The CDR3 consists of 14 residues. CDR3 in DNA: TGTGCCAGCAGCTTATCGGCAGGGGTGACTGAAGCTTTCTTT. Translated: CASSLSAGVTEAFF.

V and J are TRBV2 and TRBJ2-5, with D perhaps TRBD1 (6 bases). Germline V gene sequence: CDR1 SNHLY, CDR2 FYNNEI. Trimming cost V 4 bases and J 4 bases, with 10 bases left between them. There are 13 residues in the CDR3. CDR3 sequence reads: CASSGVRGETQYF. Written as DNA, the CDR3 is TGTGCCAGCAGTGGGGTCAGGGGAGAGACCCAGTACTTC.

Comment on this clone: Germline is not matched at one junction end, which may reflect a read error. This sequence joins TRBV5-3 and TRBJ2-3, with D unclear. TRBV5-3 is placed among ORFs of uncertain function. This CDR3 contains 15 residues. CDR3 nucleotide sequence: TGTGCCAGCAGCTCTCAACGGCGTCCCGCAGATACGCAGTATTTT. This encodes CASSSQRRPADTQYF.

This chain uses TRBV19 with TRBJ1-1, with D unresolved. Trimming left V 1 base short and J 5 bases short, with 2 bases between. CDR1 is LNHDA, CDR2 SQIVND, per germline (reference sequence). This CDR3 comprises 11 residues. CDR3 nucleotide sequence: TGTGCCAGTAGTATAGCAACTGAAGCTTTCTTT. It codes for CASSIATEAFF.